This T cell receptor beta chain was identified in a study of response to subunit inactivated influenza vaccine. V gave up 5 bases and J gave up 5 bases; unmatched junction bases: 13. The CDR3 consists of 16 residues. CDR1 and CDR2 (germline): SEHNR, FQNEAQ (reference sequence). TCRdb re-called the RT-PCR reads with MiXCR, one entry per CDR3 protein. The repertoire includes approximately 700,000 distinct CDR3 sequences, 15% to 18% of them detected once, and around 10% sits in the top ten. This clonotype was counted a few times. The sequenced sample was PBMCs from blood, obtained roughly 12 days after vaccination. V and J are TRBV7-9 and TRBJ2-3, with TRBD2 identical over 7 bases. The receptor was derived from a man aged 50 or older who received an inactivated influenza vaccine. The DNA for the CDR3 is TGTGCCAGCAGCGTGCAGAGCGGGATAAGTATAGATACGCAGTATTTT. Protein sequence: CASSVQSGISIDTQYF. The complete variable domain, with remaining parts taken from reference TRBV7-9 and TRBJ2-3, reads DTGVSQNPRHKITKRGQNVTFRCDPISEHNRLYWYRQTLGQGPEFLTYFQNEAQLEKSRLLSDRFSAERPKGSFSTLEIQRTEQGDSAMYLCASSVQSGISIDTQYFGPGTRLTVL.